A single sample is the source of the 9 T cell receptor beta chains below, sequenced in a study of blood T cell repertoires in COVID-19. Using immunoSEQ multiplex PCR, the repertoire was profiled, and TCRdb retains in-frame clones only, with some absent. The profile shows 130,000 to 150,000 clones, around nine tenths of them singletons. Source material: peripheral blood. The receptors here all came from a woman in her thirties or forties with acute or convalescent COVID-19.

The rearrangement links TRBV28 to TRBJ2-7; the D is unclear. V lost 8 bases and J lost 6, with 20 bases in between. CDR1 is MDHEN, CDR2 SYDVKM, per germline. CDR3 size: 14 residues. CDR3 in DNA: TGTGCCAGCCGCACTGCTACTCGTCCGTCCGAGCAGTACTTC. The encoded protein is CASRTATRPSEQYF.

This rearrangement joins TRBV10-3 to TRBJ2-3, with 14 bases lining up with TRBD2. J lost 6 bases, V lost 7 bases, and 6 bases had no gene match. The CDR3 is 15 residues long. Germline CDR1 reads ENHRY; CDR2 reads SYGVKD. The CDR3, as DNA: TGTGCCATCATGACTAGCGGGAGGGCCCGGGATACGCAGTATTTT. It codes for CAIMTSGRARDTQYF.

The CDR3 DNA reads TGTGCCAGCAGTCTGGGACACCGGTATGGCTACACCTTC. Translating gives CASSLGHRYGYTF. The rearrangement uses TRBV28 and TRBJ1-2; maybe TRBD1 (6 bases). The CDR3 runs 13 residues. From germline, CDR1 is MDHEN and CDR2 SYDVKM. The germline V and J ends were trimmed by 5 bases and 5 bases, with 12 bases remaining between them.

V usage is TRBV28 and J usage is TRBJ1-5, with 7 bases aligning to TRBD1. Looked up from germline, CDR1 is MDHEN and CDR2 is SYDVKM. J was trimmed by 7 bases and V by 2 bases; bases with no gene match: 11. This CDR3 comprises 16 residues. Here the CDR3 reads CASSLIRGDSRQPQHF. The CDR3 DNA reads TGTGCCAGCAGTTTAATTAGGGGGGACAGTAGGCAGCCCCAGCATTTT. The whole variable domain, remainder taken from reference TRBV28 and TRBJ1-5, is DVKVTQSSRYLVKRTGEKVFLECVQDMDHENMFWYRQDPGLGLRLIYFSYDVKMKEKGDIPEGYSVSREKKERFSLILESASTNQTSMYLCASSLIRGDSRQPQHFGDGTRLSIL.

The chain is built from TRBV30 and TRBJ1-6; D is unresolved. The V and J ends lost 5 bases and 10 bases respectively, with 12 bases between them. Germline values: CDR1 GTSNPN, CDR2 SVGIG (reference sequence). This CDR3 is 12 amino acids long. Here the CDR3 DNA reads TGTGCCTGGGGCGCGAACCACTCACCCCTCCACTTT. This gives the protein CAWGANHSPLHF.

This clone showed up just a few times. The chain employs TRBV9 and TRBJ2-1; 9 bases map to TRBD1. Per the germline V gene, CDR1 is SGDLS and CDR2 is YYNGEE. J was trimmed by 5 bases and V by 1 base; bases with no gene match: 10. The CDR3 is 17 residues long. The CDR3 sequence is CASSVRTGAGDHNEQFF. The CDR3 coding sequence is TGTGCCAGCAGCGTAAGGACAGGGGCGGGAGACCACAATGAGCAGTTCTTC.

The rearrangement links TRBV6-5 to TRBJ2-5, with 7 bases fitting TRBD2. Germline V lookup: CDR1 MNHEY, CDR2 SVGAGI. Trimming took 2 bases from V and 2 from J; bases not matched to a gene: 2. The CDR3 consists of 14 residues. The CDR3 here is CASSYRGRQETQYF. As DNA, the CDR3 is TGTGCCAGCAGTTACCGCGGGAGACAAGAGACCCAGTACTTC.

The chain employs TRBV30 and TRBJ1-6; 7 bases fit TRBD1. Losses at the gene ends were 2 bases for V and 7 bases for J; bases not matched to a gene: 8. In germline, CDR1 is GTSNPN, CDR2 SVGIG (reference sequence). There are 15 residues in the CDR3. CDR3 sequence (DNA): TGTGCCTGGAGTTGGTACAGGGGTCCAAATTCACCCCTCCACTTT. It encodes CAWSWYRGPNSPLHF.

This rearrangement joins TRBV6-4 to TRBJ1-5; 8 bases fit TRBD1. Trimming at V came to 4 bases and at J to 6 bases, leaving 5 bases not matched to a gene. The CDR3 contains 14 residues. Germline V lookup: CDR1 MRHNA, CDR2 SNTAGT. CDR3 coding DNA: TGTGCCAGCAGTGTGGACAGGGAGGGTCAGCCCCAGCATTTT. It specifies CASSVDREGQPQHF.